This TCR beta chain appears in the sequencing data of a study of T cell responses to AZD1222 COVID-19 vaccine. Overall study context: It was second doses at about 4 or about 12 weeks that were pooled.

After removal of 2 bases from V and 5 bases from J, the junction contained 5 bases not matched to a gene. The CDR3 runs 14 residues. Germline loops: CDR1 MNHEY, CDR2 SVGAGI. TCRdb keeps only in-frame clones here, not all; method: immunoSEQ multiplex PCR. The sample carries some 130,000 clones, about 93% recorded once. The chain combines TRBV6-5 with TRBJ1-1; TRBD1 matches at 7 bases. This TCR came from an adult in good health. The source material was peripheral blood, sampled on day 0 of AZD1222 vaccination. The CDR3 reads CASSYGTVGTEAFF. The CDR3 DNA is TGTGCCAGCAGTTACGGGACAGTAGGGACTGAAGCTTTCTTT.